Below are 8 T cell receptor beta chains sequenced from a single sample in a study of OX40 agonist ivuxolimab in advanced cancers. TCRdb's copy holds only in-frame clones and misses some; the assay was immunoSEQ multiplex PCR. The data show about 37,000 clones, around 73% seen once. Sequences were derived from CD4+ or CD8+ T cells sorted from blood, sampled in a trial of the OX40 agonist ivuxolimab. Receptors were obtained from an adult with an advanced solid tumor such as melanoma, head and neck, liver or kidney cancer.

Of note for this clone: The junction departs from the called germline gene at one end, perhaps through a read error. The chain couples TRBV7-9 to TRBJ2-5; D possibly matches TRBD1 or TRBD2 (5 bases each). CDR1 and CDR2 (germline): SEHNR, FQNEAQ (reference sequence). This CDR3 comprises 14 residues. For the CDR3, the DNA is TGTGCCAGCAGACCCTTCCGGGACCGAGAGGCCCAGTACTTC. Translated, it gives CASRPFRDREAQYF. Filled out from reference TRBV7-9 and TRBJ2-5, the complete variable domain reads DTGVSQNPRHKITKRGQNVTFRCDPISEHNRLYWYRQTLGQGPEFLTYFQNEAQLEKSRLLSDRFSAERPKGSFSTLEIQRTEQGDSAMYLCASRPFRDREAQYFGPGTRLLVL.

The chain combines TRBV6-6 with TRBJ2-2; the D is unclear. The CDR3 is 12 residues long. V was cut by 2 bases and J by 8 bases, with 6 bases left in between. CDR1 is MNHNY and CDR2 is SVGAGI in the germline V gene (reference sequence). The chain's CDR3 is CASSYVGGELFF. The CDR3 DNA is TGTGCCAGCAGTTACGTGGGGGGGGAGCTGTTTTTT.

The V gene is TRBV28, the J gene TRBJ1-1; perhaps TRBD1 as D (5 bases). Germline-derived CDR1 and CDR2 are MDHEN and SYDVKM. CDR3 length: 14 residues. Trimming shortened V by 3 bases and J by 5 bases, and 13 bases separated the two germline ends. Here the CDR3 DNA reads TGTGCCAGCAGTTTGTGGGAGGAGGGGACTGAAGCTTTCTTT. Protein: CASSLWEEGTEAFF.

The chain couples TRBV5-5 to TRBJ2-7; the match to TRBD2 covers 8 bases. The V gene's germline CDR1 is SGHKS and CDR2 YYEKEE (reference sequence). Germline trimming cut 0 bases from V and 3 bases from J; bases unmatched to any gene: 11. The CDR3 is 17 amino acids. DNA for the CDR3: TGTGCCAGCAGCTTGGCTGACGGGAGGGCCGATTTCTACGAGCAGTACTTC. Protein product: CASSLADGRADFYEQYF.

This CDR3 is CASTFWGLGSNQPQHF. The CDR3 DNA is TGTGCCAGCACCTTTTGGGGGCTGGGAAGCAATCAGCCCCAGCATTTT. The chain recombines TRBV5-6 with TRBJ1-5; D is perhaps TRBD1 (6 bases). The CDR3 is 16 amino acids. V was cut by 6 bases and J by 1 base, with 17 bases left in between. The V gene's germline CDR1 is SGHDT and CDR2 YYEEEE.

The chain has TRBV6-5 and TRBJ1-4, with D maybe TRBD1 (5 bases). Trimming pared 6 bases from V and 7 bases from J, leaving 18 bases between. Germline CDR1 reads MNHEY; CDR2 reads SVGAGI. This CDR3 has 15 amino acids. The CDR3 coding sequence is TGTGCCAGCAGGCGGGGGGGGGTGGTCCGTGAAAAACTGTTTTTT. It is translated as CASRRGGVVREKLFF.

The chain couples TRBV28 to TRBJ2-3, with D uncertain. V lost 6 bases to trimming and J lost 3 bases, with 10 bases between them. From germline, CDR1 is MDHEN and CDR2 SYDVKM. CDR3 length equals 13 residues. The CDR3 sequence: CASSPSRTDTQYF. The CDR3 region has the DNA TGTGCCAGCAGCCCCTCTAGGACAGATACGCAGTATTTT. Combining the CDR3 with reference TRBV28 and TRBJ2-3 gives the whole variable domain DVKVTQSSRYLVKRTGEKVFLECVQDMDHENMFWYRQDPGLGLRLIYFSYDVKMKEKGDIPEGYSVSREKKERFSLILESASTNQTSMYLCASSPSRTDTQYFGPGTRLTVL.

The CDR3 loop reads CASSLVYGDTQYF. CDR3 DNA: TGCGCCAGCAGCTTGGTGTATGGGGATACGCAGTATTTT. The chain carries TRBV5-1 and TRBJ2-3, with no clear D. Trimming pared 0 bases from V and 6 bases from J, leaving 8 bases between. Germline V gene data show CDR1 as SGHRS and CDR2 as YFSETQ. This CDR3 contains 13 residues.